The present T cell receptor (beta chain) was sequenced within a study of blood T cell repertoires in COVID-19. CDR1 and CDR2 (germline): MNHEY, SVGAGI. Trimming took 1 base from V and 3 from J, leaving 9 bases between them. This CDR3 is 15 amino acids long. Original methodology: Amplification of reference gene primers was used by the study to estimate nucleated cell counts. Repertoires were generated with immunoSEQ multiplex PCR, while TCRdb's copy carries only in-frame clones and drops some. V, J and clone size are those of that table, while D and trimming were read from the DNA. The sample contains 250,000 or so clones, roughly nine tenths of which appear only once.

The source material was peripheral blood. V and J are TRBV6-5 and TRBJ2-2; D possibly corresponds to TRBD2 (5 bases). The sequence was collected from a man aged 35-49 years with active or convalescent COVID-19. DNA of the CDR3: TGTGCCAGCAGTTACTATGCCGGGGACACCGGGGAGCTGTTTTTT. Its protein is CASSYYAGDTGELFF.